The sequence of this T cell receptor beta chain was determined in a study of cytomegalovirus exposure and HLA in healthy donors. Study in general: Earlier findings included approximately 120 million unique TCR beta sequences obtained from 170 million or so T cells. Study results and limitations: A later analysis showed TCR association rates differing by HLA locus, peaking at DRB1 and lowest at HLA-C.

Comment on this clone: Its antigen remains unidentified.

This CDR3 is built from 15 residues. The germline CDR1 and CDR2 sequences are GTSNPN and SVGIG (reference sequence). The PCR used 60 Vbeta and 13 Jbeta primers. Study processing details: Roughly 80 million unique TCR beta chains, some 11 million shared, were counted in a later analysis. The assay was immunoSEQ multiplex PCR, and TCRdb's table has in-frame clones only and misses some. V and J calls and clone size follow that table, whereas D and trimming were derived from the DNA. The top ten hold about 2% of the sample, which has more than 100,000 clones, around 80% seen once. Sequencing was carried out using PBMCs. This sequence originates from a man in his thirties or forties in good health and CMV-seronegative. The chain joins TRBV30 to TRBJ2-5; no clear D gene. The J call is in doubt because the DNA end fits TRBJ2-7 better. The CDR3 DNA sequence: TGTGCCTGGAGTGTAGGTCCTGGTCAGAACTACGAGCAGTACTTC. This translates into CAWSVGPGQNYEQYF.